The 13 T cell receptor beta chains presented below share a single source sample, sequenced in a study of blood T cell repertoires in COVID-19 (dated by TCRdb to between 2020 and 2021). Library method: the immunoSEQ multiplex PCR assay. The table comes from immuneACCESS by way of TCRdb, which keeps in-frame sequences with V and J called. Part of the clones is missing from these tables; in studies checked, under half for an unresolved V gene and the rest for unknown reasons. For this sample there are 90,000 to 100,000 clones; around 86% appear just once. In total, the top ten clones hold under 13% of the sample. Source material: peripheral blood. All receptors come from a man aged 45-65 years with acute or convalescent COVID-19.

This clone appeared once. The rearrangement links TRBV5-1 to TRBJ1-2; tentative D call: TRBD1 (5 bases). The germline V and J ends were trimmed by 2 bases and 5 bases, with 16 bases remaining between them. This CDR3 region has 15 residues. The germline CDR1 and CDR2 sequences are SGHRS and YFSETQ. The CDR3 region has the DNA TGCGCCAGCAGCTTCAGGGAGGGAGGGCAGTATGGCTACACCTTC. As protein: CASSFREGGQYGYTF.

This chain uses TRBV6-2 or TRBV6-3 with TRBJ2-5, with D perhaps TRBD2 (6 bases). The CDR3 loop spans 16 amino acids. Trimming removed 5 bases at V and 0 bases at J, with 16 bases between. Per germline, CDR1 MNHEY and CDR2 SVGEGT. The CDR3 DNA sequence: TGTGCCAGCAGTCCCCTTGCGGGGACGAACCAAGAGACCCAGTACTTC. It translates to CASSPLAGTNQETQYF.

The chain has TRBV7-3 and TRBJ2-1; D is ambiguous. The V end lost 5 bases, the J end lost 0 bases, and 11 bases lay between the germline ends. Germline lookup yields CDR1 SGHTA and CDR2 FQGTGA. This CDR3 spans 15 amino acids. CDR3 sequence reads: CASSQTGSSYNEQFF. DNA of the CDR3: TGTGCCAGCAGCCAGACTGGCAGCTCCTACAATGAGCAGTTCTTC.

J is TRBJ2-7 and V is TRBV20-1; 10 bases map to TRBD2. Germline CDR1 and CDR2: DFQATT and SNEGSKA (reference sequence). The CDR3 runs 13 residues. V trimming: 3 bases; J trimming: 6 bases; junction bases outside the gene matches: 5. DNA of the CDR3: TGCAGTGCTAGTCTAGCGGGAGCTCGCGAGCAGTACTTC. It specifies CSASLAGAREQYF.

In its sample, this clone was seen a few times. This sequence joins TRBV5-4 and TRBJ1-4; D possibly corresponds to TRBD1 (6 bases). This CDR3 comprises 18 residues. V was trimmed by 4 bases and J by 0 bases, leaving 19 bases between them. Per the germline V gene, CDR1 is SGHNT and CDR2 is YYREEE (reference sequence). The CDR3 protein is CASSLTQGFGPTNEKLFF. The CDR3 DNA reads TGTGCCAGCAGCCTTACACAGGGCTTCGGACCAACTAATGAAAAACTGTTTTTT.

The chain combines TRBV4-1 with TRBJ2-2, with TRBD2 identical over 13 bases. Germline V gene lookup returns CDR1 MGHRA and CDR2 YSYEKL. Trimming at V came to 2 bases and at J to 4 bases, leaving 4 bases not matched to a gene. This CDR3 is 17 amino acids long. In DNA form, the CDR3 reads TGCGCCAGCAGCCAACCGGGACTAGCGGGACTCACCGGGGAGCTGTTTTTT. It codes for CASSQPGLAGLTGELFF.

The gene calls are TRBV19 and TRBJ1-3, with 8 bases matching TRBD1. The CDR3 is 18 residues long. Germline CDR1 is LNHDA and CDR2 is SQIVND (reference sequence). The trim removed 5 bases at V and 0 bases at J, leaving 12 bases unmatched. CDR3 nucleotide sequence: TGTGCCAGTAGTCGGAGGCCGGGACAGGCGATCTCTGGAAACACCATATATTTT. Protein sequence: CASSRRPGQAISGNTIYF. Full variable domain (outside the CDR3, taken from reference TRBV19 and TRBJ1-3): DGGITQSPKYLFRKEGQNVTLSCEQNLNHDAMYWYRQDPGQGLRLIYYSQIVNDFQKGDIAEGYSVSREKKESFPLTVTSAQKNPTAFYLCASSRRPGQAISGNTIYFGEGSWLTVV.

This clone has ten or more counts. The rearrangement links TRBV5-8 to TRBJ2-7; 10 bases align to TRBD2. V lost 4 bases and J lost 3; bases outside the gene matches: 13. The CDR3 sequence is 17 residues long. The germline V gene encodes CDR1 SGHTS and CDR2 YDEGEE. The CDR3: CASSIYSGRITFYEQYF. DNA for the CDR3: TGTGCCAGCAGCATCTATAGCGGGAGGATTACCTTCTACGAGCAGTACTTC.

This chain joins TRBV9 and TRBJ2-1; TRBD2 is a possible D gene (5 bases). The V end was cut by 3 bases, the J end by 6 bases, with 19 bases between. The CDR3 is 16 residues long. The germline gives CDR1 SGDLS, CDR2 YYNGEE. The CDR3 nucleotides read TGTGCCAGCAGCGCCCAAAGCGGACTGTCTTTCAATGAGCAGTTCTTC. Protein: CASSAQSGLSFNEQFF.

The chain links TRBV4-1 to TRBJ2-1; 7 positions agree with TRBD1. In germline, CDR1 is MGHRA, CDR2 YSYEKL. The CDR3 sequence is 15 residues long. Germline trimming cut 6 bases from V and 4 bases from J; bases unmatched to any gene: 9. The CDR3, as DNA: TGCGCCAGCAGGCCCGACAGGGCCCCTTACAATGAGCAGTTCTTC. It yields the protein CASRPDRAPYNEQFF.

This clone has just a few counts. This chain joins TRBV6-2 or TRBV6-3 and TRBJ2-7, with 8 bases matching TRBD2. CDR1 is MNHEY, CDR2 SVGEGT, per germline. The CDR3 sequence is 16 residues long. V shed 5 bases, J shed 5 bases, and the junction held 14 bases outside the gene matches. The CDR3 protein is CASSRGFLREDHEQYF. The CDR3, as DNA: TGTGCCAGCAGTCGTGGTTTCTTGCGGGAGGACCACGAGCAGTACTTC.

A note on this clone: Other DNA sequences from this sample encode an identical CDR3 as well. This chain connects TRBV19 to TRBJ1-6; 8 bases fit TRBD1. The CDR3 sequence is 17 residues long. The V and J ends lost 5 bases and 2 bases, in that order; junction bases with no gene match: 8. Germline CDR1 is LNHDA and CDR2 is SQIVND (reference sequence). In DNA, the CDR3 is TGTGCCAGTAGTCCTGGGACAGGCTTTGCCTATAATTCACCCCTCCACTTT. Amino acids: CASSPGTGFAYNSPLHF.

This sequence joins TRBV18 and TRBJ2-1; 10 bases agree with TRBD2. Per germline, CDR1 KGHSH and CDR2 LQKENI. Trimming cost V 3 bases and J 4 bases; bases outside gene matches: 3. The CDR3 totals 15 residues. Written as DNA, the CDR3 is TGTGCCAGCTCACCTAGCGGGAGGTTTTACAATGAGCAGTTCTTC. Its protein product is CASSPSGRFYNEQFF.